These 19 T cell receptor beta chains were sequenced from one sample in a study of blood T cell repertoires in COVID-19. Sequenced by immunoSEQ multiplex PCR; TCRdb stores in-frame clones only, minus some. The sample carries more than 300,000 clones, approximately 89% recorded once. Sequences were obtained from peripheral blood. The receptors here all came from a woman aged 25 to 39 with COVID-19, enrolled during active disease.

This clone was observed a few times. V usage is TRBV25-1 and J usage is TRBJ2-7, with D possibly being TRBD1 (5 bases). V was clipped by 2 bases and J by 5 bases, with 13 bases between them. This CDR3 contains 14 residues. Germline V CDR1 and CDR2: MGHDK, SYGVNS. The CDR3 here is CASSEGRRVHEQYF. The CDR3 coding sequence is TGTGCCAGCAGTGAAGGGCGCAGGGTCCACGAGCAGTACTTC.

This clone was observed a few times. The chain carries TRBV5-1 and TRBJ1-1; D may be TRBD1 (6 bases). V lost 1 base and J 3 bases, leaving 10 bases between the germline ends. The germline V gene encodes CDR1 SGHRS and CDR2 YFSETQ. The CDR3 is 14 amino acids. The CDR3 DNA reads as TGCGCCAGCAGCTTGTGGCAGGGGTACACTGAAGCTTTCTTT. The encoded protein is CASSLWQGYTEAFF.

The chain uses TRBV10-3 and TRBJ2-2; possibly TRBD2 for D (6 bases). This CDR3 is built from 12 residues. Trimming pared 11 bases from V and 5 bases from J, leaving 12 bases between. Germline V gene lookup returns CDR1 ENHRY and CDR2 SYGVKD. The CDR3 nucleotides read TGTGCCTTTCGGCGGGGTACCGGGGAGCTGTTTTTT. It yields the protein CAFRRGTGELFF.

This clone was seen more than once but under ten times. V is TRBV5-1 and J is TRBJ1-1, with 11 bases fitting TRBD1. Germline trimming cut 3 bases from V and 2 bases from J; bases unmatched to any gene: 6. The CDR3 contains 16 residues. The germline CDR1 and CDR2 sequences are SGHRS and YFSETQ. In nucleotides, the CDR3 is TGCGCCAGCAGCTGGAACGGACAGGGGGCTAACACTGAAGCTTTCTTT. Amino acid sequence: CASSWNGQGANTEAFF.

This clone was counted only a few times. V gene TRBV4-1 combines with J gene TRBJ1-2; a possible D gene is TRBD1 (5 bases). Germline V gene data show CDR1 as MGHRA and CDR2 as YSYEKL. V dropped 3 bases and J dropped 4 bases, with 15 bases sitting between them. This CDR3 is 15 amino acids long. CDR3 nucleotide sequence: TGCGCCAGCAGCCATTCTAGGGGCACATTCTATGGCTACACCTTC. This gives the protein CASSHSRGTFYGYTF.

J is TRBJ2-7 and V is TRBV7-9, with D unclear. The germline gives CDR1 SEHNR, CDR2 FQNEAQ (reference sequence). The CDR3 sequence is 14 residues long. Trimming cost V 5 bases and J 3 bases, with 14 bases left between them. CDR3 amino acids: CASSPTGLFYEQYF. CDR3 nucleotides: TGTGCCAGCAGCCCGACTGGTCTATTCTACGAGCAGTACTTC.

The rearrangement links TRBV25-1 to TRBJ2-5, with D maybe TRBD1 (6 bases). The length of the CDR3 is 15 residues. The V gene's germline CDR1 is MGHDK and CDR2 SYGVNS. Trimming took off 1 base at V and 2 bases at J, with 11 bases between the two ends. Here the CDR3 reads CASSEFSDRQETQYF. The CDR3, as DNA: TGTGCCAGCAGTGAATTCTCGGACAGACAAGAGACCCAGTACTTC.

V and J are TRBV7-8 and TRBJ1-6, with 8 nucleotides matching TRBD1. Per the germline V gene, CDR1 is SGHVS and CDR2 is FQNEAQ. There are 15 residues in the CDR3. The junction had 7 bases not matched to a gene; V was cut back by 3 bases and J by 9 bases. In DNA form, the CDR3 reads TGTGCCAGCAGCTTGGCGACAGGGGCTATTTCACCCCTCCACTTT. It yields the protein CASSLATGAISPLHF.

The J gene is TRBJ2-7, the V gene TRBV2, with a weak D call TRBD1 (6 bases). V lost 6 bases, J lost 6 bases, and 15 bases lay in between. The germline V gene encodes CDR1 SNHLY and CDR2 FYNNEI. The CDR3 spans 13 residues. The DNA of the CDR3 is TGTGCCAGCAGCCGTACCAGGGGTCTCGAGCAGTACTTC. Its translation is CASSRTRGLEQYF.

This sequence joins TRBV6-4 and TRBJ2-2; D call uncertain. Trimming shortened V by 2 bases and J by 5 bases, and 9 bases separated the two germline ends. This CDR3 is built from 14 residues. Germline-derived CDR1 and CDR2 are MRHNA and SNTAGT. The CDR3 region is CASSDDIRTGELFF. The CDR3 DNA reads TGTGCCAGCAGTGACGACATTCGGACCGGGGAGCTGTTTTTT.

A few counts support this clone. The rearrangement joins TRBV6-1 to TRBJ2-1; 7 bases line up with TRBD1. The CDR3 has 15 amino acids. CDR1 and CDR2 (germline): MNHNS, SASEGT. V dropped 1 base and J dropped 0; count of bases not matched to a gene: 0. The CDR3 sequence: CASSEGDSSYNEQFF. The CDR3 DNA follows: TGTGCCAGCAGTGAAGGGGACAGCTCCTACAATGAGCAGTTCTTC.

CDR3 loop: CAISGGGTNNSPLHF. Here the CDR3 DNA reads TGTGCCATCAGTGGTGGAGGCACAAATAATTCACCCCTCCACTTT. The rearrangement links TRBV10-3 to TRBJ1-6, with unresolved D. The V gene's germline CDR1 is ENHRY and CDR2 SYGVKD. The CDR3 sequence is 15 residues long. The germline V and J ends were trimmed by 4 bases and 5 bases, with 12 bases remaining between them.

This rearrangement joins TRBV28 to TRBJ1-5; D not certain. The V gene lost 3 bases and the J gene lost 2 bases, with 14 bases spanning the gap. CDR3 length: 16 amino acids. From germline, CDR1 is MDHEN and CDR2 SYDVKM. The CDR3 loop reads CASSLLEGMGNQPQHF. CDR3 bases: TGTGCCAGCAGTTTGCTCGAGGGAATGGGCAATCAGCCCCAGCATTTT. The full variable domain, in which reference TRBV28 and TRBJ1-5 provide the parts outside the CDR3, is DVKVTQSSRYLVKRTGEKVFLECVQDMDHENMFWYRQDPGLGLRLIYFSYDVKMKEKGDIPEGYSVSREKKERFSLILESASTNQTSMYLCASSLLEGMGNQPQHFGDGTRLSIL.

This clone was counted many times. The chain combines TRBV6-2 or TRBV6-3 with TRBJ2-2; 14 nucleotides agree with TRBD2. Germline trimming cut 5 bases from V and 6 bases from J; bases unmatched to any gene: 2. Germline assignment: CDR1 MNHEY and CDR2 SVGEGT. CDR3 length: 15 amino acids. CDR3 protein: CASSATSGRAGELFF. CDR3 coding DNA: TGTGCCAGCAGTGCGACTAGCGGGAGGGCCGGGGAGCTGTTTTTT.

This chain uses TRBV10-3 with TRBJ2-7, with 8 bases aligning to TRBD1. V gave up 10 bases and J gave up 6 bases; unmatched junction bases: 8. There are 12 residues in the CDR3. Germline V gives CDR1 ENHRY, CDR2 SYGVKD. The CDR3 nucleotides are TGTGCCAGTGCACAGGGGGAACGCGAGCAGTACTTC. This codes for CASAQGEREQYF.

This clone was found once. V and J are TRBV10-3 and TRBJ1-4; TRBD1 agrees at 9 bases. The CDR3 is made up of 13 amino acids. V lost 4 bases, J lost 6 bases, and 0 bases stayed unmatched. The germline CDR1 and CDR2 sequences are ENHRY and SYGVKD. CDR3 nucleotides: TGTGCCATCAGTGGACAGGGGGATGAAAAACTGTTTTTT. The encoded protein is CAISGQGDEKLFF.

The gene calls are TRBV27 and TRBJ2-3; 10 bases map to TRBD1. Germline CDR1 and CDR2: MNHEY and SMNVEV (reference sequence). This CDR3 has 15 amino acids. The V gene end was trimmed by 2 bases and the J gene end by 5 bases; junction bases not matched to a gene: 4. The CDR3 spells CASSLPTGGKDTQYF. CDR3 nucleotides: TGTGCCAGCAGTTTACCGACAGGGGGCAAAGATACGCAGTATTTT.

The gene calls are TRBV30 and TRBJ2-1; D is uncertain. V lost 5 bases to trimming and J lost 4 bases, with 6 bases between them. The V gene's germline CDR1 is GTSNPN and CDR2 SVGIG (reference sequence). This CDR3 is built from 11 residues. In nucleotides, the CDR3 is TGTGCCTGGTCTATTTACAATGAGCAGTTCTTC. This codes for CAWSIYNEQFF.

About this clone: This specimen includes other DNA sequences encoding the same CDR3. CDR3 sequence (DNA): TGTGCCAGCTCACCTTCAGGGCTCTCCTACGAGCAGTACTTC. As protein: CASSPSGLSYEQYF. The V call is TRBV18, the J call TRBJ2-7; possible D gene TRBD1, 5 bases. The germline V gene has CDR1 KGHSH and CDR2 LQKENI. V shed 3 bases and J shed 0 bases, with 9 bases lying between them. This CDR3 is 14 amino acids long.